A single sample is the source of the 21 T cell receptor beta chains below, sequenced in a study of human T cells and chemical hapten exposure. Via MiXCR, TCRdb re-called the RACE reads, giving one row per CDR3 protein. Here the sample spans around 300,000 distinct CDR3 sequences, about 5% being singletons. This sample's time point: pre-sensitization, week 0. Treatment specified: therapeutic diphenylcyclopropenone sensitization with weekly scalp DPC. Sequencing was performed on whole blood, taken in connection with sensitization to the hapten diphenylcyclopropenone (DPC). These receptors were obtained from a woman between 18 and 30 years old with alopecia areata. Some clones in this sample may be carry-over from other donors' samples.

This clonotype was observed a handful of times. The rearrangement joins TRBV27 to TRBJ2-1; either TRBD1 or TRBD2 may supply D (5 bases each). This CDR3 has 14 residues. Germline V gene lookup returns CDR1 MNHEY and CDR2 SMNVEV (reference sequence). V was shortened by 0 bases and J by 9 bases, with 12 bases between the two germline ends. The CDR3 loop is CASSLSSEGIEQFF. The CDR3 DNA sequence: TGTGCCAGCAGTTTATCGAGTGAGGGGATTGAGCAGTTCTTC.

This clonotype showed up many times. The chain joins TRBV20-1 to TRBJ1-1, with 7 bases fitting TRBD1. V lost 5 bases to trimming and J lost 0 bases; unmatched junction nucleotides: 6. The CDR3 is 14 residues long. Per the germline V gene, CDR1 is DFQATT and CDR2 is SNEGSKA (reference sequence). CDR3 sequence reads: CSAGRTGMNTEAFF. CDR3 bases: TGCAGTGCTGGCAGGACAGGAATGAACACTGAAGCTTTCTTT.

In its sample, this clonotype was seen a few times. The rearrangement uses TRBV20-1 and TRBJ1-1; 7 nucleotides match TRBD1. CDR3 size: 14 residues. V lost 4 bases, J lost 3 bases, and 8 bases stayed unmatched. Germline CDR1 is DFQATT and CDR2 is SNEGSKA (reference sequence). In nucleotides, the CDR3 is TGCAGTGCTACGAAAGGGGGCTCCGACACTGAAGCTTTCTTT. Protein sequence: CSATKGGSDTEAFF.

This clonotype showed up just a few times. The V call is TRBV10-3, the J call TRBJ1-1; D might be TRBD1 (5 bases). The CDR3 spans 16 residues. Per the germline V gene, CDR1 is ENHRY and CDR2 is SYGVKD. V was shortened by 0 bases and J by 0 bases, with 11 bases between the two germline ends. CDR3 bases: TGTGCCATCAGTGAGTCGGGGGGGACGGTGAACACTGAAGCTTTCTTT. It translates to CAISESGGTVNTEAFF.

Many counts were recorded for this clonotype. The CDR3 reads CSARDGGHFGNSPLHF. CDR3 bases: TGCAGTGCTAGAGACGGAGGGCATTTCGGAAATTCACCCCTCCACTTT. The rearrangement uses TRBV20-1 and TRBJ1-6; no reliable D call. This CDR3 region has 16 residues. Germline V lookup: CDR1 DFQATT, CDR2 SNEGSKA (reference sequence). V lost 0 bases, J lost 7 bases, and 16 bases lay in between.

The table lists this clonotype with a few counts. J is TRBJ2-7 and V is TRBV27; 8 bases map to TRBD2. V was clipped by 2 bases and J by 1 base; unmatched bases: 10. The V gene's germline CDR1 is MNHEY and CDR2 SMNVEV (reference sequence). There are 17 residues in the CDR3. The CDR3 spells CASSLLSRGGLSYEQYF. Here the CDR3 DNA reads TGTGCCAGCAGTTTACTCTCACGGGGGGGGTTATCCTACGAGCAGTACTTC.

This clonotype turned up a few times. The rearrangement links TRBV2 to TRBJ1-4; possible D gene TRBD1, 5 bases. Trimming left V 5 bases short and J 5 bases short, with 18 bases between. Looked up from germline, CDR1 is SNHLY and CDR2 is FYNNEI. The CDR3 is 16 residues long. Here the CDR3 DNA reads TGTGCCAGCAGTAGTGAATGGGGAGGGGCAAATGAAAAACTGTTTTTT. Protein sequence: CASSSEWGGANEKLFF.

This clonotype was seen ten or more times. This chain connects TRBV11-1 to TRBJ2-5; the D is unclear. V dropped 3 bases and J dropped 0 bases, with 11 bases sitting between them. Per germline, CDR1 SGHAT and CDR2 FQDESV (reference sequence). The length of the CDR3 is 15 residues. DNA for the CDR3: TGTGCCAGCAGCTTCTGGGATGAGTACCAAGAGACCCAGTACTTC. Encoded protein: CASSFWDEYQETQYF.

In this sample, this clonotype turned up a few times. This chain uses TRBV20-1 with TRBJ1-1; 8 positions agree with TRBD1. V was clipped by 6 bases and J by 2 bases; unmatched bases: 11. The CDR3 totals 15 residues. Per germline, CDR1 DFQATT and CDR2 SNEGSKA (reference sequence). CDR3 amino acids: CSASRGRRVNTEAFF. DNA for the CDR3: TGCAGTGCGAGCAGGGGGCGCCGGGTTAACACTGAAGCTTTCTTT.

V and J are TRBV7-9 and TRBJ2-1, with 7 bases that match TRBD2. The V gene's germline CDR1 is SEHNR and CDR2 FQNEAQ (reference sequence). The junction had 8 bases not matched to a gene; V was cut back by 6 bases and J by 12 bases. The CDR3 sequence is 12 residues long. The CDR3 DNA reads TGTGCCAGCAGTTCTAGCCCGGGGGGGCAGTTCTTC. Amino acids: CASSSSPGGQFF.

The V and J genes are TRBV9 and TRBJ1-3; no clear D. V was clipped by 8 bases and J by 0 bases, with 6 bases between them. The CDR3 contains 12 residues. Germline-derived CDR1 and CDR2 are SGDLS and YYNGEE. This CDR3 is CASGYSGNTIYF. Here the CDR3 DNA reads TGTGCCAGTGGCTACTCTGGAAACACCATATATTTT.

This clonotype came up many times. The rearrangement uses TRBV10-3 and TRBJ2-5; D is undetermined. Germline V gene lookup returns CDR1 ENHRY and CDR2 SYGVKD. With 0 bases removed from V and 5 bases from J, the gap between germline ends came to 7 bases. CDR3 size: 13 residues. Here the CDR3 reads CAISESIPETQYF. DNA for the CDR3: TGTGCCATCAGTGAGTCGATCCCGGAGACCCAGTACTTC.

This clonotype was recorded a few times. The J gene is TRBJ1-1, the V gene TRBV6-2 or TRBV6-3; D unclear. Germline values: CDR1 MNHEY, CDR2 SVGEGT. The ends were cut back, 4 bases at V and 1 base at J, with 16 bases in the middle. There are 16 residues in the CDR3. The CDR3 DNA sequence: TGTGCCAGCAGTTGGGTTTCGACCCTTTCGAACACTGAAGCTTTCTTT. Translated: CASSWVSTLSNTEAFF.

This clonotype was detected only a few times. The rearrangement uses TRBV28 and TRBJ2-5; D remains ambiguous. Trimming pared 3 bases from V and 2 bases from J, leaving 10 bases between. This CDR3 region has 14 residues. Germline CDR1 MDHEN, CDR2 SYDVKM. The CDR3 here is CASSLSLEQETQYF. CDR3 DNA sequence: TGTGCCAGCAGTTTGAGTCTAGAGCAAGAGACCCAGTACTTC.

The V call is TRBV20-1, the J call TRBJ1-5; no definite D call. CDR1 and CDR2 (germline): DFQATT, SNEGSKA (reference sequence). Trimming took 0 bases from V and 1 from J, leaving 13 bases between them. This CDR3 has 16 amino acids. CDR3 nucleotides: TGCAGTGCTAGAGATCCTATAAGTAAAAGCAATCAGCCCCAGCATTTT. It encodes CSARDPISKSNQPQHF.

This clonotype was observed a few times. CDR3 amino acids: CASSPGEISGANVLTF. DNA for the CDR3: TGTGCCAGCAGCCCCGGGGAAATCTCTGGGGCCAACGTCCTGACTTTC. The gene calls are TRBV6-6 and TRBJ2-6; perhaps TRBD2 as D (5 bases). Germline loops: CDR1 MNHNY, CDR2 SVGAGI (reference sequence). V shed 6 bases and J shed 0 bases, with 12 bases lying between them. The CDR3 has 16 amino acids.

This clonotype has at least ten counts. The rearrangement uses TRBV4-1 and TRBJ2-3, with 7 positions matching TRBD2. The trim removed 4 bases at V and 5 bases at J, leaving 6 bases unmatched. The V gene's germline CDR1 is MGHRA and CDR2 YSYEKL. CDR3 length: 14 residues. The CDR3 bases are TGCGCCAGCAGCCTAGGACTAGGAGTAGATACGCAGTATTTT. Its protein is CASSLGLGVDTQYF.

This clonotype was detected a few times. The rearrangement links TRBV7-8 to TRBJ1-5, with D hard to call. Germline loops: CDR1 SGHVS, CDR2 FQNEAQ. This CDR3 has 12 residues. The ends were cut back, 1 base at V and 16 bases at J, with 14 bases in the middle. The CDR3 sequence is CASSLGGEPNHF. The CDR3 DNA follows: TGTGCCAGCAGCTTAGGTGGGGAACCTAACCATTTT.

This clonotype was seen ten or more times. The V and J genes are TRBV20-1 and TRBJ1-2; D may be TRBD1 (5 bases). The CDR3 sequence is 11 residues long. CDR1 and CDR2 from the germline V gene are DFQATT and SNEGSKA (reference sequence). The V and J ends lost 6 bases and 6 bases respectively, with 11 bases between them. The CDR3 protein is CSAKSGDGYTF. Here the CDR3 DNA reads TGCAGTGCCAAATCGGGGGATGGCTACACCTTC.

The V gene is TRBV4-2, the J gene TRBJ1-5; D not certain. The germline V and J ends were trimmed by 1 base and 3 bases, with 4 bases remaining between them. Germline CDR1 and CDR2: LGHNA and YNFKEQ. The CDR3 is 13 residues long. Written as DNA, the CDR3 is TGTGCCAGCAGCCAAGTTCCCAATCAGCCCCAGCATTTT. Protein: CASSQVPNQPQHF.

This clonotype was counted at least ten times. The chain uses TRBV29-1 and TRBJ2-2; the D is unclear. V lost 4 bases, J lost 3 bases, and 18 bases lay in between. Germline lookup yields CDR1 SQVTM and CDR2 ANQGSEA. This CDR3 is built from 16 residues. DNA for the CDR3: TGCAGCGTTGGGGTCCTTGACAAGACTCACACCGGGGAGCTGTTTTTT. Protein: CSVGVLDKTHTGELFF.